This TCR beta chain was captured in a study of blood T cell repertoires in COVID-19. Turning to the study itself: The United States, Italy and Spain were the sources of the acute and convalescent COVID-19 samples.

Per the authors' pipeline: From reference gene primer amplification, estimates of nucleated cell counts were derived. Clones were read by immunoSEQ multiplex PCR, and TCRdb kept only the in-frame ones, dropping some. That table furnishes V, J and clone size, whereas the DNA furnished D and trimming. The sample has some 180,000 clones, roughly 85% seen once. The CDR3 has 16 residues. Trimming left V 3 bases short and J 0 bases short, with 17 bases between. Germline V CDR1 and CDR2: DFQATT, SNEGSKA (reference sequence). The chain is built from TRBV20-1 and TRBJ1-1; perhaps TRBD1 as D (5 bases). The clonotype was recovered from a woman older than 75 with acute or convalescent COVID-19. The specimen was peripheral blood. The CDR3 protein is CSASVFRGRMNTEAFF. DNA of the CDR3: TGCAGTGCTAGTGTTTTTAGGGGAAGAATGAACACTGAAGCTTTCTTT.